These 19 T cell receptor beta chains were sequenced from one sample in a study of T cell responses to AZD1222 COVID-19 vaccine. Some clones are missing from TCRdb's copy, which holds only in-frame ones; the method was immunoSEQ multiplex PCR. The profile covers 150,000 to 190,000 clones, with roughly nine tenths appearing a single time and roughly 6.9% taken by the ten largest. The sample was peripheral blood, taken after recovery from COVID-19. The receptors originated from an adult who had recovered from COVID-19.

This clone came up once. V is TRBV7-9 and J is TRBJ1-2; D is ambiguous. Per germline, CDR1 SEHNR and CDR2 FQNEAQ (reference sequence). There are 14 residues in the CDR3. V was clipped by 5 bases and J by 4 bases, with 14 bases between them. The CDR3 nucleotides read TGTGCCAGCAGCCCGCGGACGTCTAGCTATGGCTACACCTTC. Its protein product is CASSPRTSSYGYTF.

The V and J genes are TRBV6-1 and TRBJ1-1; 7 nucleotides line up with TRBD1. CDR1 and CDR2 from the germline V gene are MNHNS and SASEGT. Trimming removed 2 bases from V and 2 bases from J; junction bases left unmatched: 8. The CDR3 has 16 amino acids. CDR3 sequence reads: CASSEQGGLSNTEAFF. The CDR3 coding sequence is TGTGCCAGCAGTGAACAGGGGGGCTTGAGCAACACTGAAGCTTTCTTT.

This rearrangement joins TRBV27 to TRBJ2-5; 11 bases line up with TRBD2. V gave up 5 bases and J gave up 3 bases; unmatched junction bases: 11. CDR3 length: 17 amino acids. Germline V CDR1 and CDR2: MNHEY, SMNVEV (reference sequence). CDR3 amino acids: CASSNPGTSGRKETQYF. The CDR3 DNA sequence: TGTGCCAGCAGTAACCCGGGCACTAGCGGGAGAAAAGAGACCCAGTACTTC.

This rearrangement joins TRBV12-3 or TRBV12-4 to TRBJ2-1; 7 bases match TRBD2. The CDR3 has 13 residues. V shed 6 bases and J 8 bases; nucleotides not matched to a gene: 7. This CDR3 reads CASRSSRGDEQFF. CDR3 sequence (DNA): TGTGCCAGCAGAAGTTCCCGGGGGGATGAGCAGTTCTTC.

The gene calls are TRBV5-1 and TRBJ1-2, with D possibly being TRBD1 (6 bases). Trimming cost V 1 base and J 3 bases, with 10 bases left between them. The CDR3 is made up of 14 amino acids. CDR1 is SGHRS, CDR2 YFSETQ, per germline. CDR3 nucleotide sequence: TGCGCCAGCAGCTTGCCTCGACAGGACTATGGCTACACCTTC. Translation: CASSLPRQDYGYTF. Looking up the rest from reference TRBV5-1 and TRBJ1-2 gives the full variable domain: KAGVTQTPRYLIKTRGQQVTLSCSPISGHRSVSWYQQTPGQGLQFLFEYFSETQRNKGNFPGRFSGRQFSNSRSEMNVSTLELGDSALYLCASSLPRQDYGYTFGSGTRLTVV.

This sequence joins TRBV28 and TRBJ1-2, with D possibly being TRBD1 (5 bases). Germline V lookup: CDR1 MDHEN, CDR2 SYDVKM. CDR3 length equals 15 residues. Between the trimmed V and J ends, which lost 5 bases and 4 bases, there was a span of 17 bases. CDR3 bases: TGTGCCAGCAGTGGGGGAGAGGGGAGGTCCTATGGCTACACCTTC. This codes for CASSGGEGRSYGYTF.

The rearrangement links TRBV27 to TRBJ1-2, with 9 nucleotides matching TRBD1. V was pared by 6 bases and J by 6 bases, with 2 bases of the junction left unmatched. The germline V gene encodes CDR1 MNHEY and CDR2 SMNVEV (reference sequence). CDR3 length: 12 amino acids. The CDR3 region is CASRTGGNGYTF. The CDR3 nucleotides are TGTGCCAGCAGAACAGGGGGCAATGGCTACACCTTC.

The V call is TRBV7-2, the J call TRBJ2-1; D unresolved. V lost 4 bases and J 12 bases, leaving 19 bases between the germline ends. This CDR3 has 14 residues. The V gene's germline CDR1 is SGHTA and CDR2 FQGNSA. CDR3 coding DNA: TGTGCCAGCAGCTCCTGGCAGGTGAGGCTAGGGCAGTTCTTC. Residues: CASSSWQVRLGQFF.

The chain's CDR3 is CASSQGVAGILYNEQFF. The CDR3 DNA is TGCGCCAGCAGCCAAGGGGTAGCGGGAATCCTTTACAATGAGCAGTTCTTC. The chain carries TRBV4-1 and TRBJ2-1, with 8 nucleotides matching TRBD2. Per germline, CDR1 MGHRA and CDR2 YSYEKL. The J segment lost 4 bases and the V segment lost 1 base, leaving 9 bases of the junction unmatched. This CDR3 is built from 17 residues.

The rearrangement links TRBV6-4 to TRBJ2-3; 11 nucleotides align to TRBD2. The CDR3 is made up of 15 amino acids. V trimming: 3 bases; J trimming: 2 bases; junction bases outside the gene matches: 1. Germline V gene lookup returns CDR1 MRHNA and CDR2 SNTAGT. CDR3: CASSELAGATDTQYF. The CDR3 bases are TGTGCCAGCAGTGAACTAGCGGGAGCCACAGATACGCAGTATTTT.

The chain is built from TRBV7-2 and TRBJ1-2; maybe TRBD1 (6 bases). This CDR3 is built from 14 residues. Trimming left V 5 bases short and J 2 bases short, with 12 bases between. In germline, CDR1 is SGHTA, CDR2 FQGNSA. CDR3 loop: CASSQGLGNYGYTF. Here the CDR3 DNA reads TGTGCCAGCAGCCAGGGGCTAGGGAACTATGGCTACACCTTC.

The genes are TRBV28 and TRBJ2-2, with 10 bases identical to TRBD2. Per germline, CDR1 MDHEN and CDR2 SYDVKM. The ends lost 8 bases at V and 7 bases at J; junction bases unmatched: 10. The CDR3 has 15 residues. DNA for the CDR3: TGTGCCAGCGAGGAGGCTAGCGGGAGTATCGGGGAGCTGTTTTTT. Protein sequence: CASEEASGSIGELFF.

The CDR3 sequence is CASSFESGVAFF. As DNA, the CDR3 is TGTGCCAGCAGTTTCGAATCGGGGGTAGCTTTCTTT. This chain joins TRBV6-6 and TRBJ1-1, with D possibly matching TRBD1 (5 bases). Trimming pared 4 bases from V and 10 bases from J, leaving 13 bases between. The CDR3 runs to 12 residues. The germline CDR1 and CDR2 sequences are MNHNY and SVGAGI (reference sequence).

The chain combines TRBV5-1 with TRBJ2-5; maybe TRBD2 (6 bases). This CDR3 spans 14 amino acids. Trimming took 0 bases from V and 5 from J, leaving 11 bases between them. Germline CDR1 reads SGHRS; CDR2 reads YFSETQ. The CDR3 nucleotides are TGCGCCAGCAGCTTGGCGACTAGAATGGAGACCCAGTACTTC. Its protein is CASSLATRMETQYF.

V is TRBV27 and J is TRBJ2-5; D is ambiguous. CDR3 size: 14 residues. The V and J ends lost 3 bases and 1 base respectively, with 9 bases between them. The germline V gene has CDR1 MNHEY and CDR2 SMNVEV (reference sequence). CDR3 amino acids: CASSLGSPQETQYF. The CDR3 DNA reads as TGTGCCAGCAGTTTGGGCAGCCCCCAAGAGACCCAGTACTTC.

The chain couples TRBV4-1 to TRBJ2-5; D may match TRBD1 or TRBD2 (5 bases each). The CDR3 loop spans 16 amino acids. The germline V and J ends were trimmed by 1 base and 2 bases, with 14 bases remaining between them. Germline-derived CDR1 and CDR2 are MGHRA and YSYEKL. The CDR3 sequence is CASSQAMRGRQETQYF. The DNA of the CDR3 is TGCGCCAGCAGCCAAGCGATGAGGGGCCGGCAAGAGACCCAGTACTTC.

The chain joins TRBV6-5 to TRBJ2-7; 8 bases match TRBD2. Trimming cost V 5 bases and J 4 bases; bases outside gene matches: 10. Germline V lookup: CDR1 MNHEY, CDR2 SVGAGI. The CDR3 has 15 residues. The CDR3 loop is CASSLRGGASYEQYF. The DNA of the CDR3 is TGTGCCAGCAGTCTTCGGGGGGGAGCATCTTACGAGCAGTACTTC.

The J gene is TRBJ1-5, the V gene TRBV21-1; the table gives TRBD1 as D, unverified against the DNA. TRBV21-1 corresponds to a pseudogene. CDR3 length equals 16 residues. DNA of the CDR3: TGTGCCAGCACTGACTATCTCCAGGGGATCGGTCAGCCCCAGCATTTT. Amino acids: CASTDYLQGIGQPQHF.

The chain recombines TRBV2 with TRBJ1-1, with D perhaps matching TRBD1 (6 bases). V lost 3 bases, J lost 2 bases, and 13 bases lay in between. This CDR3 has 15 amino acids. CDR1 and CDR2 (germline): SNHLY, FYNNEI. The CDR3 sequence: CASSDPGQPNTEAFF. As DNA, the CDR3 is TGTGCCAGCAGTGACCCAGGACAGCCAAACACTGAAGCTTTCTTT.